Shown below are 22 T cell receptor beta chains from a single sample sequenced in a study of OX40 agonist ivuxolimab in advanced cancers. To prepare the library, the immunoSEQ multiplex PCR assay was applied. TCRdb mirrors the immuneACCESS table, restricted to in-frame sequences. Some clones are absent from its copies; in checked studies, under half trace to an unresolved V gene, and the reason for the others is unknown. The sample records fewer than 90,000 clones, roughly nine tenths of which are singletons. Approximately 7.7% of the sample is taken by the ten largest. The starting material was CD4+ or CD8+ T cells sorted from blood, obtained in a trial of the OX40 agonist ivuxolimab. These receptors all stem from an adult with an advanced solid tumor such as melanoma, head and neck, liver or kidney cancer.

V gene TRBV15 combines with J gene TRBJ2-7, with 13 bases that match TRBD2. In germline, CDR1 is LNHNV, CDR2 YYDKDF (reference sequence). The V and J ends lost 1 base and 7 bases, in that order; junction bases with no gene match: 4. The CDR3 totals 15 residues. The CDR3 spells CATSRALAGGGEQYF. The DNA for the CDR3 is TGTGCCACCAGCAGAGCACTAGCGGGAGGGGGAGAGCAGTACTTC.

J is TRBJ1-6 and V is TRBV5-1; D remains ambiguous. V lost 4 bases and J lost 1, with 9 bases in between. Germline V gene lookup returns CDR1 SGHRS and CDR2 YFSETQ. This CDR3 spans 15 amino acids. CDR3 coding DNA: TGCGCCAGCAGCCGGAGTGGGTCCTATAATTCACCCCTCCACTTT. This gives the protein CASSRSGSYNSPLHF.

V and J are TRBV4-1 and TRBJ2-3; 12 bases are a match to TRBD2. V dropped 1 base and J dropped 2; count of bases not matched to a gene: 4. The V gene's germline CDR1 is MGHRA and CDR2 YSYEKL. This CDR3 region has 17 residues. The CDR3 DNA follows: TGCGCCAGCAGCCAAGCGGGACTAGCGGGTCCCACAGATACGCAGTATTTT. This translates into CASSQAGLAGPTDTQYF.

The V call is TRBV28, the J call TRBJ1-1, with D hard to call. V lost 7 bases, J lost 4 bases, and 16 bases lay in between. Looked up from germline, CDR1 is MDHEN and CDR2 is SYDVKM. The CDR3 is made up of 14 amino acids. The CDR3, as DNA: TGTGCCAGCACACCCCGAACGGGGATCACTGAAGCTTTCTTT. Protein: CASTPRTGITEAFF.

The chain combines TRBV6-1 with TRBJ2-7, with D possibly being TRBD1 (6 bases). CDR1 and CDR2 from the germline V gene are MNHNS and SASEGT. Trimming cost V 6 bases and J 4 bases, with 10 bases left between them. CDR3 size: 12 residues. The CDR3 spells CASRSRGYEQYF. CDR3 DNA sequence: TGTGCCAGCAGGAGCAGGGGATACGAGCAGTACTTC.

This clone occurred a few times. This sequence joins TRBV7-9 and TRBJ2-7; 9 nucleotides line up with TRBD2. V trimming: 3 bases; J trimming: 5 bases; junction bases outside the gene matches: 5. CDR3 length: 14 residues. The germline V gene encodes CDR1 SEHNR and CDR2 FQNEAQ (reference sequence). This chain's CDR3 is CASSLSSGSHEQYF. In DNA form, the CDR3 reads TGTGCCAGCAGCTTGAGTAGCGGGAGCCACGAGCAGTACTTC.

V usage is TRBV19 and J usage is TRBJ2-5; TRBD1 matches 8 bases. CDR3 length: 16 amino acids. The V gene's germline CDR1 is LNHDA and CDR2 SQIVND (reference sequence). The trim removed 7 bases at V and 2 bases at J, leaving 12 bases unmatched. CDR3 in amino acids: CASKEYGTGMQETQYF. CDR3 in DNA: TGTGCCAGTAAAGAATACGGGACAGGAATGCAAGAGACCCAGTACTTC. Using reference TRBV19 and TRBJ2-5 for the parts outside the CDR3, the full variable domain is DGGITQSPKYLFRKEGQNVTLSCEQNLNHDAMYWYRQDPGQGLRLIYYSQIVNDFQKGDIAEGYSVSREKKESFPLTVTSAQKNPTAFYLCASKEYGTGMQETQYFGPGTRLLVL.

This rearrangement joins TRBV10-3 to TRBJ2-3, with 8 bases matching TRBD1. Germline values: CDR1 ENHRY, CDR2 SYGVKD. V shed 4 bases and J 3 bases; nucleotides not matched to a gene: 12. The CDR3 contains 17 residues. The DNA for the CDR3 is TGTGCCATCAGTGTATACGAGGACAGGGAGGTGACAGATACGCAGTATTTT. Protein sequence: CAISVYEDREVTDTQYF.

The chain carries TRBV7-2 and TRBJ2-2; D ambiguous. The germline gives CDR1 SGHTA, CDR2 FQGNSA. V dropped 5 bases and J dropped 6 bases, with 10 bases sitting between them. The CDR3 spans 13 residues. The CDR3 protein is CASSIKGAGELFF. Here the CDR3 DNA reads TGTGCCAGCAGCATAAAGGGTGCCGGGGAGCTGTTTTTT.

This chain links TRBV4-2 with TRBJ2-7, with a possible D match to TRBD1 (6 bases). Germline V lookup: CDR1 LGHNA, CDR2 YNFKEQ. The CDR3 covers 15 residues. The V end was cut by 5 bases, the J end by 1 base, with 15 bases between. CDR3 sequence reads: CASSLHRVNSYEQYF. The CDR3 DNA reads as TGTGCCAGCAGCTTACACAGGGTTAATTCCTACGAGCAGTACTTC.

The chain has TRBV4-1 and TRBJ2-5; D may match TRBD1 or TRBD2 (5 bases each). V dropped 1 base and J dropped 5 bases, with 17 bases sitting between them. The CDR3 sequence is 16 residues long. The germline V gene encodes CDR1 MGHRA and CDR2 YSYEKL. DNA for the CDR3: TGCGCCAGCAGCCAAGTGGGGACGTATGCCCGGGAGACCCAGTACTTC. This gives the protein CASSQVGTYARETQYF.

This clone was observed a single time. The chain joins TRBV6-1 to TRBJ1-5; D unresolved. Germline values: CDR1 MNHNS, CDR2 SASEGT. This CDR3 has 14 residues. Trimming removed 2 bases at V and 7 bases at J, with 12 bases between. CDR3 residues: CASSEYQVGQPQHF. Here the CDR3 DNA reads TGTGCCAGCAGTGAATACCAGGTTGGGCAGCCCCAGCATTTT.

The V call is TRBV11-3, the J call TRBJ1-1; D gene ambiguous. Trimming cost V 8 bases and J 1 base, with 17 bases left between them. The CDR3 sequence is 15 residues long. Germline CDR1 is SGHNT and CDR2 is YENEEA. The CDR3 DNA reads TGTGCCAGCCCCCATCTAGAACATAAGAACACTGAAGCTTTCTTT. Translated, it gives CASPHLEHKNTEAFF.

For the CDR3, the DNA is TGTGCCAGCAGCTCCGGACAGGGAAGAAGGAAATCAGGGGTCTACGAGCAGTACTTC. It translates to CASSSGQGRRKSGVYEQYF. The chain links TRBV7-9 to TRBJ2-7, with 8 bases matching TRBD1. The CDR3 covers 19 residues. V was pared by 4 bases and J by 3 bases, with 20 bases of the junction left unmatched. The germline CDR1 and CDR2 sequences are SEHNR and FQNEAQ (reference sequence).

Points on this clone: Other DNA variants within this sample encode the same CDR3. The chain uses TRBV27 and TRBJ2-5, with D maybe TRBD2 (5 bases). Germline V gene sequence: CDR1 MNHEY, CDR2 SMNVEV (reference sequence). Trimming took off 6 bases at V and 5 bases at J, with 10 bases between the two ends. CDR3 length: 12 amino acids. In DNA form, the CDR3 reads TGTGCCAGCAGCCCCTCGGGGGAGACCCAGTACTTC. Its translation is CASSPSGETQYF.

The V gene is TRBV5-1, the J gene TRBJ1-2; perhaps TRBD1 as D (6 bases). CDR3 length: 13 residues. Germline CDR1 is SGHRS and CDR2 is YFSETQ. The V end lost 1 base, the J end lost 5 bases, and 9 bases lay between the germline ends. The CDR3 sequence is CASSLSGVYGYTF. DNA of the CDR3: TGCGCCAGCAGCTTGTCAGGGGTATATGGCTACACCTTC.

This rearrangement joins TRBV5-6 to TRBJ2-7, with D perhaps TRBD1 or TRBD2 (6 bases each). The V and J ends lost 6 bases and 7 bases respectively, with 20 bases between them. The CDR3 loop spans 14 amino acids. Germline lookup yields CDR1 SGHDT and CDR2 YYEEEE. CDR3 sequence reads: CASTSPSGGLEQYF. The CDR3, as DNA: TGTGCCAGCACCTCCCCCTCCGGGGGCTTGGAGCAGTACTTC.

The V and J genes are TRBV4-3 and TRBJ1-1; no clear D gene. The ends were cut back, 4 bases at V and 5 bases at J, with 14 bases in the middle. The CDR3 spans 14 residues. Germline V lookup: CDR1 LGHNA, CDR2 YSLEER. This chain's CDR3 is CASSLGEIGTEAFF. The CDR3 region has the DNA TGCGCCAGCAGCCTCGGGGAAATTGGAACTGAAGCTTTCTTT.

The chain recombines TRBV30 with TRBJ1-4; D is ambiguous. The V and J ends lost 5 bases and 5 bases respectively, with 12 bases between them. Germline CDR1 reads GTSNPN; CDR2 reads SVGIG (reference sequence). This CDR3 contains 13 residues. This CDR3 is CAWDRGINEKLFF. As DNA, the CDR3 is TGTGCCTGGGATCGGGGAATAAATGAAAAACTGTTTTTT.

This chain links TRBV7-7 with TRBJ2-3; no reliable D call. Germline V gene sequence: CDR1 SSHAT, CDR2 FNYEAQ (reference sequence). Trimming took off 5 bases at V and 6 bases at J, with 12 bases between the two ends. The CDR3 sequence is 13 residues long. CDR3 sequence reads: CASSKTYGDTQYF. In DNA form, the CDR3 reads TGTGCCAGCAGCAAGACCTACGGGGATACGCAGTATTTT.

The rearrangement uses TRBV28 and TRBJ1-5; D not certain. Germline-derived CDR1 and CDR2 are MDHEN and SYDVKM. The length of the CDR3 is 11 residues. The ends were cut back, 4 bases at V and 5 bases at J, with 3 bases in the middle. This CDR3 is CASSSDQPQHF. The CDR3 DNA follows: TGTGCCAGCAGTTCGGATCAGCCCCAGCATTTT.

The rearrangement joins TRBV11-3 to TRBJ2-1, with D possibly TRBD2 on 6 matching bases. V lost 8 bases to trimming and J lost 8 bases, with 16 bases between them. Germline CDR1 is SGHNT and CDR2 is YENEEA. The CDR3 has 13 residues. The DNA for the CDR3 is TGTGCCAGCGCGGGGAGAGGGGCGGATGAGCAGTTCTTC. The encoded protein is CASAGRGADEQFF.